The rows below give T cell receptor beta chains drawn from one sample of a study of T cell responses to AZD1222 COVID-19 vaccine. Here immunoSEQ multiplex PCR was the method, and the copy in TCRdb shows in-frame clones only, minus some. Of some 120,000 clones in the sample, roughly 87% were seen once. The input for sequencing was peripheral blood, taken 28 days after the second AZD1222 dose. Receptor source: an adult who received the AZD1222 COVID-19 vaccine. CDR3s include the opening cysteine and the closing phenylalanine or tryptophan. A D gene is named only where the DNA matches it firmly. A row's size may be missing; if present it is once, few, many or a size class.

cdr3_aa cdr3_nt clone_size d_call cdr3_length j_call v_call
CASSLAGQSGAFF TGTGCCAGCAGTTTGGCGGGACAGTCGGGAGCTTTCTTT - TRBD1 13 TRBJ1-1 TRBV28
CASSRQGARSYEQYF TGTGCCAGCAGCCGACAGGGGGCGAGGTCCTACGAGCAGTACTTC - TRBD1 15 TRBJ2-7 TRBV5-5
CASSQTPTGDNSPLHF TGTGCCAGCAGCCAAACACCGACAGGGGATAATTCACCCCTCCACTTT - TRBD1 16 TRBJ1-6 TRBV7-9
CASRQGYNEKLFF TGTGCTTCACGACAGGGCTATAATGAAAAACTGTTTTTT few TRBD1 13 TRBJ1-4 TRBV28
CASSPSQGEFNYGYTF TGTGCCAGCTCACCATCACAGGGGGAATTTAACTATGGCTACACCTTC once TRBD1 16 TRBJ1-2 TRBV18
CASSYSQGPYEQYF TGTGCCAGCAGTTACTCCCAGGGCCCCTACGAGCAGTACTTC - - 14 TRBJ2-7 TRBV6-6
CASTRQGADGYTF TGCGCCAGCACAAGACAGGGGGCGGATGGCTACACCTTC - TRBD1 13 TRBJ1-2 TRBV5-1
CASRELGSSYNSPLHF TGTGCCAGTAGGGAACTGGGGAGCTCCTATAATTCACCCCTCCACTTT - - 16 TRBJ1-6 TRBV19
CASSTRNEQFF TGTGCCAGCAGCACCCGCAATGAGCAGTTCTTC - - 11 TRBJ2-1 TRBV9
CASSLVTGSRIEQYF TGCGCCAGCAGCTTGGTTACAGGGTCCCGTATAGAGCAGTACTTC - - 15 TRBJ2-7 TRBV5-1
CASSEGRMLDQYF TGTGCCAGCAGTGAAGGAAGGATGTTGGACCAGTACTTC - - 13 TRBJ2-5 TRBV2
CASSQTGTGNEKLFF TGCGCCAGCAGCCAAACAGGGACAGGGAATGAAAAACTGTTTTTT - TRBD1 15 TRBJ1-4 TRBV4-3
CASSVSGGAGNEQFF TGTGCCAGTAGTGTGAGCGGGGGGGCAGGAAATGAGCAGTTCTTC - TRBD2 15 TRBJ2-1 TRBV19
CASGLDRGTEAFF TGTGCTAGTGGCCTGGACAGGGGCACTGAAGCTTTCTTT - TRBD1 13 TRBJ1-1 TRBV12-5
CATRTRQGKDGYTF TGTGCCACCAGGACTCGACAGGGGAAAGATGGCTACACCTTC few TRBD1 14 TRBJ1-2 TRBV24-1
CASSSGPATNEKLFF TGTGCCAGCAGTTCGGGGCCAGCAACTAATGAAAAACTGTTTTTT once - 15 TRBJ1-4 TRBV6-5
CASEGAPDNEQFF TGTGCCAGTGAGGGTGCACCTGACAATGAGCAGTTCTTC - - 13 TRBJ2-1 TRBV28
CASSWAQTGGKVVTF TGTGCCAGCAGCTGGGCCCAGACAGGGGGAAAAGTTGTGACCTTC once TRBD1 15 TRBJ1-2 TRBV7-9
CASSKLGDTQYF TGTGCCAGCAGCAAACTGGGGGATACGCAGTATTTT - - 12 TRBJ2-3 TRBV5-5
CASSSVGGEETQYF TGTGCCAGCAGTTCGGTGGGGGGAGAAGAGACCCAGTACTTC - - 14 TRBJ2-5 TRBV11-3
CASSTRLEGYTF TGTGCCAGCAGCACAAGATTGGAGGGCTACACCTTC - - 12 TRBJ1-2 TRBV13
CASSARGSQPQHF TGCGCCAGCAGCGCAAGGGGTAGTCAGCCCCAGCATTTT - - 13 TRBJ1-5 TRBV23-1
CASSHRGGFFSYNSPLHF TGTGCCAGCAGCCACAGGGGAGGTTTTTTCTCCTATAATTCACCCCTCCACTTT - TRBD1 18 TRBJ1-6 TRBV6-9
CASSLMTSNEQFF TGCGCCAGCAGCTTGATGACTAGCAATGAGCAGTTCTTC - - 13 TRBJ2-1 TRBV5-1
CASSQGQGFSYYGYTF TGTGCCAGCAGCCAAGGACAGGGGTTCAGCTACTATGGCTACACCTTC - TRBD1 16 TRBJ1-2 TRBV3-1/TRBV3-2
CASSFGGTLTYEQYF TGTGCCAGCAGCTTCGGCGGGACCCTTACCTACGAGCAGTACTTC - - 15 TRBJ2-7 TRBV5-8
CASSLHRVGNTWDEQFF TGTGCCAGCAGCTTGCACAGGGTCGGCAATACATGGGATGAGCAGTTCTTC - - 17 TRBJ2-1 TRBV5-6
CASIRQWIAFF TGTGCCAGCATAAGACAGTGGATAGCTTTCTTT - - 11 TRBJ1-1 TRBV6-5
CASSLSSNTEAFF TGCGCCAGCAGCTTGTCTTCGAACACTGAAGCTTTCTTT - - 13 TRBJ1-1 TRBV5-1
CASRETSSYEQYF TGCGCCAGCAGGGAGACAAGCTCCTACGAGCAGTACTTC once - 13 TRBJ2-7 TRBV5-1
CASSLNIGGLSSYNEQFF TGTGCCAGCAGCTTAAACATCGGGGGGCTCAGCTCCTACAATGAGCAGTTCTTC - - 18 TRBJ2-1 TRBV7-3
CASSQGIGGTGQDYGYTF TGTGCCAGCAGCCAAGGAATTGGCGGGACAGGACAAGACTATGGCTACACCTTC - TRBD1 18 TRBJ1-2 TRBV4-2
CASSSRAAGGKEQYF TGTGCCAGCAGCTCCAGGGCTGCGGGAGGGAAGGAGCAGTACTTC - TRBD2 15 TRBJ2-7 TRBV6-5
CASSSGTITGKSYNSPLHF TGTGCCAGCAGCTCGGGGACTATCACAGGGAAGTCCTATAATTCACCCCTCCACTTT - - 19 TRBJ1-6 TRBV5-4
CASTDRGTEKLFF TGCGCCAGCACGGACAGGGGAACTGAAAAACTGTTTTTT - TRBD1 13 TRBJ1-4 TRBV5-1
CASSATGDSPLHF TGTGCCAGCAGTGCCACAGGGGATTCACCCCTCCACTTT - TRBD1 13 TRBJ1-6 TRBV7-3
CASSRQGAPYYGYTF TGTGCCAGCAGTCGGCAGGGGGCGCCGTATTATGGCTACACCTTC - TRBD1 15 TRBJ1-2 TRBV27
CASSILTGYNEQFF TGTGCCAGTAGTATTCTGACAGGTTACAATGAGCAGTTCTTC - - 14 TRBJ2-1 TRBV19
CAWSADGEAFF TGTGCCTGGAGTGCCGACGGTGAAGCTTTCTTT - - 11 TRBJ1-1 TRBV30
CASSKLGANVLTF TGTGCCAGCAGTAAGCTTGGGGCCAACGTCCTGACTTTC - - 13 TRBJ2-6 TRBV6-5
CASSATNRGGIEKLFF TGCGCCAGCAGCGCTACAAACAGGGGCGGAATCGAAAAACTGTTTTTT - TRBD1 16 TRBJ1-4 TRBV5-1
CATSDPGTGAEKLFF TGTGCCACCAGTGATCCCGGGACAGGGGCGGAAAAACTGTTTTTT - TRBD1 15 TRBJ1-4 TRBV24-1
CASSPGGPNTEAFF TGTGCCAGCTCACCAGGGGGACCGAACACTGAAGCTTTCTTT - - 14 TRBJ1-1 TRBV18
CATSRGWTVTGNTIYF TGTGCCACCAGCAGAGGATGGACAGTTACCGGAAACACCATATATTTT - - 16 TRBJ1-3 TRBV15
CASSFEGKTQYF TGTGCCAGCAGCTTCGAGGGGAAGACCCAGTACTTC - - 12 TRBJ2-5 TRBV7-2
CASSPLEVADTQYF TGTGCCAGCAGCCCGCTCGAGGTAGCAGATACGCAGTATTTT - - 14 TRBJ2-3 TRBV4-2
CASSSEPGTGLEQYF TGTGCCAGCAGCTCGGAGCCCGGGACAGGGCTCGAGCAGTACTTC - TRBD1 15 TRBJ2-7 TRBV5-4
CASSETSGTYEQYF TGTGCCAGCAGTGAGACTAGCGGTACCTACGAGCAGTACTTC - TRBD2 14 TRBJ2-7 TRBV6-1
CASSSSADRVMGYTF TGTGCCAGCAGTTCCTCTGCCGACAGGGTTATGGGGTACACCTTC - TRBD1 15 TRBJ1-2 TRBV28
CASSRMSGGSPLHF TGTGCCAGCAGCCGCATGTCGGGCGGGTCACCCCTCCACTTT - - 14 TRBJ1-6 TRBV3-1/TRBV3-2
CASSSTHTQYF TGTGCCAGCAGTTCGACGCATACGCAGTATTTT - - 11 TRBJ2-3 TRBV6-2/TRBV6-3
CASSPRDGSYEQYF TGTGCCAGCTCACCACGTGACGGGTCCTACGAGCAGTACTTC - - 14 TRBJ2-7 TRBV18
CASSPPSGRTDTQYF TGTGCCAGCTCACCACCGAGCGGCCGCACAGATACGCAGTATTTT - - 15 TRBJ2-3 TRBV18
CASSRDRRQPQHF TGTGCCAGCAGTCGGGACAGAAGGCAGCCCCAGCATTTT - TRBD1 13 TRBJ1-5 TRBV2
CASSLGQPMNTEAFF TGCGCCAGCAGCTTAGGACAGCCCATGAACACTGAAGCTTTCTTT - - 15 TRBJ1-1 TRBV5-1
CASSLDRENPYSPLHF TGTGCCAGCAGCTTGGACAGGGAAAATCCCTATTCACCCCTCCACTTT - - 16 TRBJ1-6 TRBV5-4
CAWRRQPQHF TGTGCCTGGAGGAGGCAGCCCCAGCATTTT - - 10 TRBJ1-5 TRBV30
CASSSQGANTEAFF TGTGCCAGCAGTTCCCAGGGGGCGAACACTGAAGCTTTCTTT - TRBD1 14 TRBJ1-1 TRBV6-5
CASSQDAAPGGANVLTF TGCGCCAGCAGCCAAGACGCCGCTCCGGGGGGGGCCAACGTCCTGACTTTC - - 17 TRBJ2-6 TRBV4-1
CASSLGAISGANVLTF TGCGCCAGCAGCTTGGGGGCTATTTCTGGGGCCAACGTCCTGACTTTC - - 16 TRBJ2-6 TRBV5-1